This TCR beta chain was identified during a study of blood T cell repertoires in COVID-19. J gave up 1 base and V 7 bases, and 7 bases lay outside the gene matches. This CDR3 comprises 16 residues. Germline assignment: CDR1 LNHDA and CDR2 SQIVND (reference sequence). There are a few counts of this clone. Sequencing was performed with immunoSEQ multiplex PCR; in TCRdb, only in-frame clones are kept and a portion is missing. The sample includes about 190,000 clones, roughly 89% of them seen just once. Sequencing was performed on peripheral blood. The receptor was derived from a man in his forties or fifties with acute or convalescent COVID-19. The chain has TRBV19 and TRBJ2-3, with TRBD2 matching 11 bases. CDR3 region: CASTNLLAGGTDTQYF. The CDR3 DNA is TGTGCCAGTACCAATTTACTAGCGGGGGGCACAGATACGCAGTATTTT. The whole variable domain, filled in from reference TRBV19 and TRBJ2-3, reads DGGITQSPKYLFRKEGQNVTLSCEQNLNHDAMYWYRQDPGQGLRLIYYSQIVNDFQKGDIAEGYSVSREKKESFPLTVTSAQKNPTAFYLCASTNLLAGGTDTQYFGPGTRLTVL.